This TCR beta chain was sequenced during a study of cytomegalovirus exposure and HLA in healthy donors. The PCR employed 60 Vbeta primers together with 13 Jbeta primers. Profiled with immunoSEQ multiplex PCR; TCRdb holds only in-frame clones, not every one. Of 150,000 to 200,000 clones detected, over 60% appear once; the ten largest clones hold about 1.1%. Worth noting for this clone: No antigen is known for it.

The CDR3 is 15 amino acids. Per germline, CDR1 SGHDT and CDR2 YYEEEE. The ends lost 2 bases at V and 4 bases at J; junction bases unmatched: 6. Overall study results and limits: Rare TCR sequences predominated, though certain public TCRs were found in many donors.

Sequenced: PBMCs. This chain connects TRBV5-6 to TRBJ1-5, with 7 bases matching TRBD1. This TCR was sampled from a woman in her thirties or forties in good health and CMV-seronegative. This CDR3 is CASSFGTAKNQPQHF. The CDR3 coding sequence is TGTGCCAGCAGCTTCGGGACAGCCAAAAATCAGCCCCAGCATTTT.